Shown below are 14 T cell receptor beta chains from a single sample sequenced in a study of siplizumab effects on memory and regulatory T cells (dated by TCRdb to the late 2010s). The library came from the immunoSEQ multiplex PCR assay. This immuneACCESS table, as held by TCRdb, lists in-frame sequences with V and J called but not all clones. Of the missing ones, under half trace to an unresolved V gene in checked studies; the others have no known cause. Counted in this sample were about 94,000 clones; 94% of them appeared once. Roughly 0.3% of the sample is taken by the ten largest. Sequenced input: non-Treg CD4+ T cells sorted from blood. The cell subset or site label here, explained by the study, means: FACS-sorted unstimulated CD4+ non-regulatory T cells. The receptors derive from a human donor in good health.

CDR3 protein: CASSLGSRSYNSPLHF. The CDR3, as DNA: TGTGCCAGCAGTCTAGGATCACGCTCCTATAATTCACCCCTCCACTTT. V and J are TRBV27 and TRBJ1-6; D gene uncertain. The V gene's germline CDR1 is MNHEY and CDR2 SMNVEV (reference sequence). Deletions cut 5 bases from V and 0 bases from J, with 11 bases between. The CDR3 length is 16 residues.

The chain has TRBV9 and TRBJ2-2; no clear D gene. With 4 bases removed from V and 0 bases from J, the gap between germline ends came to 7 bases. The CDR3 length is 14 residues. Germline V lookup: CDR1 SGDLS, CDR2 YYNGEE. In nucleotides, the CDR3 is TGTGCCAGCAGCCAAACCTCGAACACCGGGGAGCTGTTTTTT. It translates to CASSQTSNTGELFF.

The chain carries TRBV7-9 and TRBJ2-2; D is undetermined. This CDR3 is built from 15 residues. V lost 4 bases and J lost 5, with 14 bases in between. Germline-derived CDR1 and CDR2 are SEHNR and FQNEAQ (reference sequence). The CDR3 protein is CASSSGAYETGELFF. The CDR3 DNA reads as TGTGCCAGCAGCTCTGGAGCCTACGAGACCGGGGAGCTGTTTTTT.

The rearrangement links TRBV7-2 to TRBJ1-2, with 9 bases lining up with TRBD1. The V gene end was trimmed by 6 bases and the J gene end by 3 bases; junction bases not matched to a gene: 11. This CDR3 is built from 16 residues. Germline V CDR1 and CDR2: SGHTA, FQGNSA. The CDR3 sequence: CASSKRTGVFDYGYTF. CDR3 DNA: TGTGCCAGCAGTAAACGGACAGGGGTTTTCGACTATGGCTACACCTTC.

The V call is TRBV12-5, the J call TRBJ2-1, with 15 positions matching TRBD2. V dropped 5 bases and J dropped 9; count of bases not matched to a gene: 5. This CDR3 contains 15 residues. Germline V gene sequence: CDR1 LGHNT, CDR2 FRNRAP. The CDR3 loop reads CASGGGLAGGFEQFF. CDR3 nucleotide sequence: TGTGCTAGTGGTGGAGGACTAGCGGGAGGGTTTGAGCAGTTCTTC.

J is TRBJ2-7 and V is TRBV4-2; D might be TRBD2 (5 bases). The V end was cut by 0 bases, the J end by 6 bases, with 15 bases between. Germline values: CDR1 LGHNA, CDR2 YNFKEQ. This CDR3 is built from 15 residues. The CDR3 sequence is CASSQDLGAVGEQYF. The DNA of the CDR3 is TGTGCCAGCAGCCAAGATCTGGGAGCAGTAGGCGAGCAGTACTTC.

J is TRBJ2-2 and V is TRBV7-9, with D unclear. V shed 2 bases and J shed 0 bases, with 13 bases lying between them. CDR1 is SEHNR and CDR2 is FQNEAQ in the germline V gene (reference sequence). The CDR3 spans 17 residues. The CDR3 sequence: CASSLFTLTSNTGELFF. The CDR3 DNA is TGTGCCAGCAGCTTATTTACACTGACTTCGAACACCGGGGAGCTGTTTTTT. The full variable domain, completed using reference TRBV7-9 and TRBJ2-2, is DTGVSQNPRHKITKRGQNVTFRCDPISEHNRLYWYRQTLGQGPEFLTYFQNEAQLEKSRLLSDRFSAERPKGSFSTLEIQRTEQGDSAMYLCASSLFTLTSNTGELFFGEGSRLTVL.

The chain carries TRBV20-1 and TRBJ2-5, with D unresolved. Per the germline V gene, CDR1 is DFQATT and CDR2 is SNEGSKA (reference sequence). The CDR3 runs 10 residues. V was trimmed by 4 bases and J by 4 bases, leaving 4 bases between them. The CDR3 here is CSATTETQYF. CDR3 coding DNA: TGCAGTGCTACAACAGAGACCCAGTACTTC.

The chain joins TRBV6-5 to TRBJ2-2, with D hard to call. The CDR3 runs to 14 residues. V lost 0 bases, J lost 1 base, and 3 bases lay in between. From germline, CDR1 is MNHEY and CDR2 SVGAGI. CDR3 nucleotide sequence: TGTGCCAGCAGTTACTCAGGGAACACCGGGGAGCTGTTTTTT. Translated, it gives CASSYSGNTGELFF.

The rearrangement links TRBV18 to TRBJ2-7; D may be TRBD1 (7 bases). CDR1 and CDR2 (germline): KGHSH, LQKENI. With 0 bases removed from V and 3 bases from J, the gap between germline ends came to 9 bases. The CDR3 totals 14 residues. The CDR3 is CASSPPQGGYEQYF. The DNA for the CDR3 is TGTGCCAGCTCACCACCGCAGGGGGGCTACGAGCAGTACTTC.

This sequence joins TRBV25-1 and TRBJ1-6, with D perhaps matching TRBD1 (6 bases). The ends were cut back, 4 bases at V and 9 bases at J, with 16 bases in the middle. Germline V gives CDR1 MGHDK, CDR2 SYGVNS. The CDR3 contains 15 residues. DNA for the CDR3: TGTGCCAGCAGTGCCTACAGGGTAACAGGTTCACCCCTCCACTTT. Amino acid sequence: CASSAYRVTGSPLHF.

This rearrangement joins TRBV30 to TRBJ1-4; D call uncertain. Looked up from germline, CDR1 is GTSNPN and CDR2 is SVGIG (reference sequence). V lost 5 bases and J lost 6, with 16 bases in between. The CDR3 is 14 amino acids. For the CDR3, the DNA is TGTGCCTGGGGTGACCGCCGAATATATGAAAAACTGTTTTTT. It specifies CAWGDRRIYEKLFF.

V usage is TRBV7-2 and J usage is TRBJ1-2; no firm D call. CDR3 length: 13 residues. V was trimmed by 4 bases and J by 4 bases, leaving 10 bases between them. Germline V gene sequence: CDR1 SGHTA, CDR2 FQGNSA. The CDR3 is CASSSSPGYGYTF. DNA of the CDR3: TGTGCCAGCAGCTCCTCTCCGGGCTATGGCTACACCTTC.

The rearrangement uses TRBV5-6 and TRBJ2-3, with 9 bases fitting TRBD2. V was clipped by 3 bases and J by 1 base; unmatched bases: 9. Germline CDR1 reads SGHDT; CDR2 reads YYEEEE. This CDR3 region has 17 residues. The CDR3 coding sequence is TGTGCCAGCAGCTCTCTAGCGGGGTGGGGGGGCACAGATACGCAGTATTTT. Encoded protein: CASSSLAGWGGTDTQYF.